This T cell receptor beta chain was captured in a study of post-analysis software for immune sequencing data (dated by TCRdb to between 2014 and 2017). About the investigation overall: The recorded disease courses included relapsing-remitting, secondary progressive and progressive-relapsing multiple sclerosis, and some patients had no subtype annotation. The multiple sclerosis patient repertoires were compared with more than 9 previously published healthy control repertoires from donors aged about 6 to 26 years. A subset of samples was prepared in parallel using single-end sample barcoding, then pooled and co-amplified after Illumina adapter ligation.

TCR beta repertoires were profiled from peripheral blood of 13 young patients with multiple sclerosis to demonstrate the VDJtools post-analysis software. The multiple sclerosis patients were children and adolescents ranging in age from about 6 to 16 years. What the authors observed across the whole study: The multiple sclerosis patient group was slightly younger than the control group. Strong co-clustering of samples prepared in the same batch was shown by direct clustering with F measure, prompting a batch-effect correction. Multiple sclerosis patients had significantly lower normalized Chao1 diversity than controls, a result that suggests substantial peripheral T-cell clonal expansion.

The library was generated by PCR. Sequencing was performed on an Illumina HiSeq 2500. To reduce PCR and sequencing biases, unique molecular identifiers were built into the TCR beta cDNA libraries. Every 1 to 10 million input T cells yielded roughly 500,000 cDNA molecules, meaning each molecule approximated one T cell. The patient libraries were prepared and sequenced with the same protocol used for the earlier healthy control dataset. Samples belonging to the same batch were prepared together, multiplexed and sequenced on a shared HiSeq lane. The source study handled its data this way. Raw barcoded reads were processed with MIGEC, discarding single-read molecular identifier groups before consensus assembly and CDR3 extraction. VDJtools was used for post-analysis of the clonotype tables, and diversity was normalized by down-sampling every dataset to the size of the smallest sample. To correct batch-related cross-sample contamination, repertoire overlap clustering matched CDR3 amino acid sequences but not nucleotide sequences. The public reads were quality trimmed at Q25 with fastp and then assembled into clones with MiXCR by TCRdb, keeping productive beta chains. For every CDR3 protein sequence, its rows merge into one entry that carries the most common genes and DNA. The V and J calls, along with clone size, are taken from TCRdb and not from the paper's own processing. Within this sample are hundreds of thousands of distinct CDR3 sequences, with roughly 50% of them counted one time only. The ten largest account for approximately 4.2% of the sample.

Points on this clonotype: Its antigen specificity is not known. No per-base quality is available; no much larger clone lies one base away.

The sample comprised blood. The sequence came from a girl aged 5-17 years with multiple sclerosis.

CDR3 sequence: CATSSRRDEQFF. The sequenced DNA is TGTGCCACCAGCTCCCGACGGGATGAGCAGTTCTTC. The chain is encoded by TRBV15 joined to TRBJ2-1, with the D gene too uncertain to name. CDR1 and CDR2, looked up from the germline V gene (reference sequence), are LNHNV and YYDKDF. The CDR3 covers 12 residues, taking in both the cysteine and the phenylalanine. Here the CDR3 DNA is all that survives: 36 bases in frame from base 1. V is clipped by 5 bases and J by 8 bases, and the sequence between their germline boundaries is 10 bases long.